Here is one T cell receptor beta chain with its context. These data are taken from a study of CD8 T cells in Susac syndrome. In germline, CDR1 is MNHEY, CDR2 SVGEGT. V dropped 3 bases and J dropped 5 bases, with 5 bases sitting between them. This CDR3 is 11 amino acids long. Roughly 0.45 to 1 ug RNA was reverse transcribed with random hexamers. Amplification of TCR beta CDR3 used immunoSEQ multiplex PCR across 54 Vbeta and 13 Jbeta. One entry per CDR3 protein results from TCRdb running MiXCR on the immunoSEQ multiplex PCR reads. The sample holds about 80,000 distinct CDR3 sequences, approximately 94% seen once. The authors carried out high-throughput sequencing of TCR beta. They applied it to CD8+ and CD4+ T cells obtained from blood. Through negative isolation, CD4+ and CD8+ T cells were obtained, while TEMRA cells were enriched using FACS.

The genes are TRBV6-2 or TRBV6-3 and TRBJ2-7; D unresolved. The TCR originated in a human donor in good health. Sample: CD8+ T cells from PBMCs. The chain's CDR3 is CASSYGDEQYF. CDR3 bases: TGTGCCAGCAGTTATGGAGACGAGCAGTACTTC.